This T cell receptor (beta chain) was identified in a study of blood T cell repertoires in COVID-19. Across the whole study: Material from acute and convalescent COVID-19 was sourced from the United States, Italy and Spain. PBMCs, B-cell-depleted T cells, or T cells provided the cDNA or gDNA that made up the material.

The authors' processing: It was from reference gene primer amplification that nucleated cell counts were estimated. Data came from immunoSEQ multiplex PCR; TCRdb stores just in-frame clones and leaves some out. V and J calls and clone size are those listed in that table; D and trimming were worked out from the DNA. The sample contains about 160,000 clones, 80% to 90% of which appear only once. The source of this sequence is a man aged 65-85 years with acute or convalescent COVID-19. Material: peripheral blood.

The DNA of the CDR3 is TGTGCCAGCAGCTTCCGGGATCTTGTTGGGGAGCAGTACTTC. Its protein product is CASSFRDLVGEQYF. The chain uses TRBV7-2 and TRBJ2-7, with D possibly TRBD2 on 5 matching bases. Germline CDR1 SGHTA, CDR2 FQGNSA. The CDR3 is 14 amino acids. V was pared by 3 bases and J by 7 bases, with 16 bases between.